Here is one TCR beta chain with its context. Antigen unknown. These data come from a study of T-cell reconstitution after alpha-beta-depleted transplantation in children. Study-wide results and limits: Certain patients had high TCRbeta diversity at day 60, and it came from recipient T cells and thymic progenitors that survived. By about two months after transplant, alpha-beta T cells reportedly arose from several hundred graft clones that had expanded. T-cell counts and diversity were attributed mostly to newly produced T cells one year after transplant.

TCRbeta library construction was performed incorporating unique molecular identifiers. Using its own MiXCR run on the PCR reads, TCRdb lists one record per CDR3 protein. The table includes approximately 980,000 distinct CDR3 sequences, around 30% detected once. This clonotype was obtained from a boy in the first two years of life who had a stem cell transplant for SCID, so the T cells may come from the graft donor. The material sequenced was PBMCs, mostly from graft donor cells, taken 360 days after TCRalphabeta/CD19-depleted stem cell transplant.

CDR3 residues: CSALGQGASTDTQYF. In nucleotides, the CDR3 is TGCAGCGCCCTCGGACAGGGGGCTAGCACAGATACGCAGTATTTT. The chain combines TRBV29-1 with TRBJ2-3, with 11 positions matching TRBD1. CDR1 SQVTM and CDR2 ANQGSEA come from the germline V gene. V lost 7 bases to trimming and J lost 0 bases; unmatched junction nucleotides: 6. This CDR3 is 15 amino acids long.